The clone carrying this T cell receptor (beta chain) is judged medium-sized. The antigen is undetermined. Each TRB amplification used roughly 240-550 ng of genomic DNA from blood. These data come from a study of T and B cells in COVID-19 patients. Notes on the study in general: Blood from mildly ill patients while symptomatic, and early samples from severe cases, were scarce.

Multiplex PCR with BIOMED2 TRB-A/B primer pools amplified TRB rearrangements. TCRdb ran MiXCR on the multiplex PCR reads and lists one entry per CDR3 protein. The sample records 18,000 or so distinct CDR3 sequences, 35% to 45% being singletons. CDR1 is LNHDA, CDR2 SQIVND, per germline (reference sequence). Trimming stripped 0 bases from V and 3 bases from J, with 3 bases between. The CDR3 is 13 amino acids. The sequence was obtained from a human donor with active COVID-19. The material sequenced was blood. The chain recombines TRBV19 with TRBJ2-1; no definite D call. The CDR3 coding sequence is TGTGCCAGTAGTATAGATCTCTACAATGAGCAGTTCTTC. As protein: CASSIDLYNEQFF.